These 30 T cell receptor beta chains share one sample of origin, sequenced in a study of T-cell memory formation after mild COVID-19. One entry per CDR3 protein, called by TCRdb with MiXCR from the 5' RACE reads. The sample holds approximately 560,000 distinct CDR3 sequences, approximately 15% seen once. The sequencing sample was made of PBMCs or a T cell subset sorted from them (not recorded which). The source is an adult woman who had mild COVID-19 (a few samples of this study predate the infection). Cell type and time point are not known.

The V call is TRBV18, the J call TRBJ2-5; D not certain. CDR1 is KGHSH and CDR2 is LQKENI in the germline V gene. CDR3 length: 12 residues. With 2 bases removed from V and 5 bases from J, the gap between germline ends came to 6 bases. DNA of the CDR3: TGTGCCAGCTCACCATTAATTGAGACCCAGTACTTC. It codes for CASSPLIETQYF.

This chain uses TRBV24-1 with TRBJ1-2; 9 bases line up with TRBD1. CDR1 and CDR2 from the germline V gene are KGHDR and SFDVKD. V shed 3 bases, J shed 6 bases, and the junction held 4 bases outside the gene matches. The CDR3 loop spans 14 amino acids. DNA of the CDR3: TGTGCCACCAGTGATCAGGGACAGGGCCATGGCTACACCTTC. Protein: CATSDQGQGHGYTF.

The chain employs TRBV18 and TRBJ2-3; no reliable D call. V lost 2 bases, J lost 0 bases, and 9 bases lay in between. The CDR3 is 15 residues long. Per the germline V gene, CDR1 is KGHSH and CDR2 is LQKENI. CDR3 in amino acids: CASSPYQTSTDTQYF. For the CDR3, the DNA is TGTGCCAGCTCACCATACCAGACTAGCACAGATACGCAGTATTTT.

This clonotype has a handful of counts. The chain couples TRBV5-1 to TRBJ1-5, with D uncertain. Looked up from germline, CDR1 is SGHRS and CDR2 is YFSETQ. This CDR3 has 15 residues. The V gene lost 0 bases and the J gene lost 1 base, with 8 bases spanning the gap. The CDR3, as DNA: TGCGCCAGCAGCTTGGAGGGCTTGAGCAATCAGCCCCAGCATTTT. The encoded protein is CASSLEGLSNQPQHF.

In its sample, this clonotype was seen a few times. This chain uses TRBV6-1 with TRBJ1-1, with 9 bases lining up with TRBD1. The CDR3 spans 17 residues. V was pared by 0 bases and J by 6 bases, with 11 bases of the junction left unmatched. CDR1 is MNHNS, CDR2 SASEGT, per germline. This chain's CDR3 is CASSEALRNRGLSEAFF. The CDR3 DNA reads as TGTGCCAGCAGTGAAGCTTTGCGTAACAGGGGGCTTTCTGAAGCTTTCTTT.

The gene calls are TRBV19 and TRBJ2-7, with D maybe TRBD1 (6 bases). CDR1 is LNHDA, CDR2 SQIVND, per germline (reference sequence). This CDR3 is 15 amino acids long. Trimming left V 5 bases short and J 3 bases short, with 17 bases between. CDR3 loop: CASSLGGRPYYEQYF. The CDR3 DNA reads as TGTGCCAGTAGTTTAGGGGGACGGCCTTACTACGAGCAGTACTTC.

The chain is built from TRBV18 and TRBJ1-1; D is unclear. Germline V gene data show CDR1 as KGHSH and CDR2 as LQKENI. CDR3 length: 16 amino acids. V dropped 2 bases and J dropped 4 bases, with 17 bases sitting between them. CDR3 sequence: CASSPSAGPSGTEAFF. The CDR3, as DNA: TGTGCCAGCTCACCATCTGCGGGCCCCTCTGGCACTGAAGCTTTCTTT.

The CDR3: CASSEHGAGGPYNEQFF. As DNA, the CDR3 is TGTGCCAGCAGCGAACATGGGGCAGGGGGCCCCTACAATGAGCAGTTCTTC. The chain recombines TRBV28 with TRBJ2-1, with 8 bases fitting TRBD1. Trimming at V came to 6 bases and at J to 2 bases, leaving 12 bases not matched to a gene. This CDR3 is built from 17 residues. Germline V gene data show CDR1 as MDHEN and CDR2 as SYDVKM.

The rearrangement joins TRBV11-2 to TRBJ1-1, with D hard to call. Trimming cost V 3 bases and J 1 base, with 15 bases left between them. The CDR3 has 16 amino acids. Germline CDR1 is SGHAT and CDR2 is FQNNGV. CDR3 in DNA: TGTGCCAGCAGCTTGGACCTTTGGGGAACGAACACTGAAGCTTTCTTT. Translating gives CASSLDLWGTNTEAFF.

J is TRBJ2-2 and V is TRBV19, with D possibly matching TRBD2 (6 bases). CDR1 and CDR2 (germline): LNHDA, SQIVND (reference sequence). The CDR3 contains 14 residues. V was pared by 9 bases and J by 6 bases, with 17 bases between. The CDR3 loop is CASGRGGAAGELFF. CDR3 nucleotide sequence: TGTGCCAGCGGACGGGGCGGGGCCGCCGGGGAGCTGTTTTTT.

The chain uses TRBV7-9 and TRBJ1-5, with TRBD1 as a possible D gene (5 bases). The CDR3 loop spans 15 amino acids. Germline V gene data show CDR1 as SEHNR and CDR2 as FQNEAQ (reference sequence). The V and J ends lost 2 bases and 5 bases respectively, with 13 bases between them. CDR3 amino acids: CASSLSAGSDQPQHF. For the CDR3, the DNA is TGTGCCAGCAGCTTATCGGCAGGGTCAGATCAGCCCCAGCATTTT.

The CDR3 nucleotides are TGTGCCAGCAGCCCCCGGGGCAGAGGGGGCGAGCAGTACTTC. Amino acid sequence: CASSPRGRGGEQYF. The V call is TRBV9, the J call TRBJ2-7; maybe TRBD1 (6 bases). Trimming took 4 bases from V and 6 from J, leaving 17 bases between them. Germline V gene sequence: CDR1 SGDLS, CDR2 YYNGEE. The CDR3 has 14 amino acids. The whole variable domain, remainder taken from reference TRBV9 and TRBJ2-7, is DSGVTQTPKHLITATGQRVTLRCSPRSGDLSVYWYQQSLDQGLQFLIQYYNGEERAKGNILERFSAQQFPDLHSELNLSSLELGDSALYFCASSPRGRGGEQYFGPGTRLTVT.

On this clonotype itself: A junction boundary mismatches the germline segment, possibly from a read error. V usage is TRBV7-9 and J usage is TRBJ1-2, with D uncertain. Germline V CDR1 and CDR2: SEHNR, FQNEAQ (reference sequence). This CDR3 contains 10 residues. The CDR3 spells CASSLDGGSF. In DNA, the CDR3 is TGTGCCAGCAGCTTAGATGGTGGTTCCTTC.

J is TRBJ1-2 and V is TRBV29-1; tentative D call: TRBD1 (6 bases). Germline V gene lookup returns CDR1 SQVTM and CDR2 ANQGSEA. Trimming took off 4 bases at V and 7 bases at J, with 16 bases between the two ends. CDR3 length equals 13 residues. The CDR3 here is CSVVTGKDAGYTF. DNA of the CDR3: TGCAGCGTTGTAACAGGGAAAGATGCTGGCTACACCTTC.

This clonotype was picked up many times. The gene calls are TRBV24-1 and TRBJ2-1; weak D call: TRBD2 (7 bases). This CDR3 spans 12 amino acids. Germline V gives CDR1 KGHDR, CDR2 SFDVKD. V was trimmed by 9 bases and J by 4 bases, leaving 9 bases between them. CDR3 region: CATAGAYNEQFF. In DNA, the CDR3 is TGTGCCACCGCGGGGGCTTACAATGAGCAGTTCTTC.

This chain uses TRBV12-3 or TRBV12-4 with TRBJ2-7, with D tentatively TRBD1 (5 bases). This CDR3 has 13 amino acids. Between the trimmed V and J ends, which lost 5 bases and 2 bases, there was a span of 10 bases. The CDR3 DNA reads TGTGCCAGCAGTACCGACAGCGCCTACGAGCAGTACTTC. It yields the protein CASSTDSAYEQYF.

This chain joins TRBV5-6 and TRBJ2-1; a weak D match, TRBD2 (5 bases). This CDR3 is built from 17 residues. V was pared by 2 bases and J by 6 bases, with 21 bases between. Germline CDR1 SGHDT, CDR2 YYEEEE. CDR3 residues: CASSLKRIDLKGNEQFF. Written as DNA, the CDR3 is TGTGCCAGCAGCTTAAAGCGGATTGACCTTAAGGGCAATGAGCAGTTCTTC.

This clonotype was seen a single time. V is TRBV2 and J is TRBJ2-7, with a weak D call TRBD1 (6 bases). There are 14 residues in the CDR3. The V end was cut by 2 bases, the J end by 3 bases, with 11 bases between. Germline CDR1 is SNHLY and CDR2 is FYNNEI. The DNA of the CDR3 is TGTGCCAGCAGTGAAAATGGGGGCCTCTACGAGCAGTACGTC. Amino acid sequence: CASSENGGLYEQYV.

This clonotype showed up just once. The CDR3 sequence is CASRTGLDEKLFF. The CDR3 DNA sequence: TGTGCCAGCAGGACAGGGTTGGACGAAAAACTGTTTTTT. The rearrangement uses TRBV2 and TRBJ1-4, with TRBD1 matching over 7 bases. This CDR3 region has 13 residues. Germline V gene data show CDR1 as SNHLY and CDR2 as FYNNEI. V lost 6 bases and J lost 8; bases outside the gene matches: 6.

The chain links TRBV27 to TRBJ2-7; D not certain. This CDR3 comprises 14 residues. V was clipped by 6 bases and J by 2 bases, with 14 bases between them. The germline CDR1 and CDR2 sequences are MNHEY and SMNVEV (reference sequence). The CDR3 DNA sequence: TGTGCCAGCAGCCCGGGCTTAAGCGCCTACGAGCAGTACTTC. It is translated as CASSPGLSAYEQYF.

The chain combines TRBV2 with TRBJ2-5; D possibly matches TRBD1 or TRBD2 (5 bases each). In germline, CDR1 is SNHLY, CDR2 FYNNEI. The V end was cut by 5 bases, the J end by 2 bases, with 12 bases between. This CDR3 comprises 14 residues. This CDR3 is CASSPPGPQETQYF. The CDR3 DNA reads as TGTGCCAGCAGTCCCCCGGGACCGCAAGAGACCCAGTACTTC.

The V call is TRBV6-4, the J call TRBJ2-3, with 9 bases fitting TRBD2. The germline gives CDR1 MRHNA, CDR2 SNTAGT. J gave up 0 bases and V 5 bases, and 12 bases lay outside the gene matches. This CDR3 region has 18 residues. CDR3 sequence (DNA): TGTGCCAGCAGTCCGCAAGGCCTAGCGGGGACTAGCACAGATACGCAGTATTTT. Translating it yields CASSPQGLAGTSTDTQYF.

The chain is built from TRBV5-1 and TRBJ2-7; D ambiguous. The CDR3 is 17 amino acids. CDR1 SGHRS and CDR2 YFSETQ come from the germline V gene. Trimming stripped 0 bases from V and 1 base from J, with 17 bases between. The CDR3: CASSLASSDSGSYEQYF. In DNA form, the CDR3 reads TGCGCCAGCAGCTTGGCCTCCTCCGACTCAGGATCCTACGAGCAGTACTTC. The full variable domain, its missing parts supplied by reference TRBV5-1 and TRBJ2-7, is KAGVTQTPRYLIKTRGQQVTLSCSPISGHRSVSWYQQTPGQGLQFLFEYFSETQRNKGNFPGRFSGRQFSNSRSEMNVSTLELGDSALYLCASSLASSDSGSYEQYFGPGTRLTVT.

This chain links TRBV7-9 with TRBJ1-1; the D is unclear. This CDR3 comprises 16 residues. Trimming left V 0 bases short and J 1 base short, with 12 bases between. CDR1 and CDR2 (germline): SEHNR, FQNEAQ (reference sequence). CDR3 sequence reads: CASSLAGGVGNTEAFF. CDR3 coding DNA: TGTGCCAGCAGCTTAGCGGGAGGTGTAGGGAACACTGAAGCTTTCTTT.

This chain links TRBV24-1 with TRBJ2-2; the match to TRBD2 covers 13 bases. CDR3 length: 17 residues. Germline V lookup: CDR1 KGHDR, CDR2 SFDVKD. J gave up 7 bases and V 4 bases, and 8 bases lay outside the gene matches. The CDR3, as DNA: TGTGCCACCAGTGACCCGGGACTAGCGGGGTATCTCGGGGAGCTGTTTTTT. Its translation is CATSDPGLAGYLGELFF.

This chain uses TRBV3-1 with TRBJ2-4; 10 bases are shared with TRBD1. The length of the CDR3 is 17 residues. Per the germline V gene, CDR1 is LGHDT and CDR2 is YNNKEL (reference sequence). The V segment lost 4 bases and the J segment 9 bases; nucleotides outside the gene matches: 15. The CDR3 reads CASSRFAPTGGAPIQYF. The CDR3 DNA reads as TGTGCCAGCAGCCGCTTCGCACCGACAGGGGGCGCCCCCATTCAGTACTTC.

The V gene is TRBV10-3, the J gene TRBJ1-1, with D tentatively TRBD1 (5 bases). Germline V gene sequence: CDR1 ENHRY, CDR2 SYGVKD. CDR3 length: 13 amino acids. Trimming removed 6 bases at V and 1 base at J, with 9 bases between. Written as DNA, the CDR3 is TGTGCCATCAGGGGGGATTCGAACACTGAAGCTTTCTTT. Amino acids: CAIRGDSNTEAFF.

The rearrangement joins TRBV6-5 to TRBJ2-7; 14 nucleotides match TRBD2. The V gene's germline CDR1 is MNHEY and CDR2 SVGAGI. After removal of 5 bases from V and 7 bases from J, the junction contained 4 bases not matched to a gene. The CDR3 spans 14 residues. CDR3 loop: CASSTWTSGREQYF. The CDR3 region has the DNA TGTGCCAGCAGTACGTGGACTAGCGGGAGGGAGCAGTACTTC.

The gene calls are TRBV6-1 and TRBJ1-5, with a weak D call TRBD1 (6 bases). V was shortened by 10 bases and J by 3 bases, with 16 bases between the two germline ends. The CDR3 length is 14 residues. Looked up from germline, CDR1 is MNHNS and CDR2 is SASEGT. CDR3 nucleotide sequence: TGTGCCACCCAGCGGACAGTTTCCAATCAGCCCCAGCATTTT. This gives the protein CATQRTVSNQPQHF.

The chain carries TRBV9 and TRBJ2-3, with TRBD1 as a possible D gene (6 bases). The V gene lost 7 bases and the J gene lost 0 bases, with 9 bases spanning the gap. From germline, CDR1 is SGDLS and CDR2 YYNGEE. CDR3 length equals 13 residues. The CDR3 DNA reads TGTGCCAGCTTAGACAGGAGCACAGATACGCAGTATTTT. Its protein product is CASLDRSTDTQYF.